There are many counts of the clone carrying this TCR beta chain. The antigen is not known. This entry belongs to a study of T cells in Graves' hyperthyroidism and ophthalmopathy. Study-level findings and limits: Also found in blood were most expanded thyroid clonotypes above 0.001.

The CDR3 covers 15 residues. Germline-derived CDR1 and CDR2 are DFQATT and SNEGSKA (reference sequence). V shed 6 bases, J shed 0 bases, and the junction held 7 bases outside the gene matches. The source material, RNA transcripts, was used to amplify TCR beta CDR3 regions. A set of HTBI primers served as the primers for a first-round RT-PCR of the TCR CDR3. TCRdb re-analysed the multiplex PCR reads in MiXCR, keeping a single row per CDR3 protein. Of some 650,000 distinct CDR3 sequences in the sample, approximately 15% are singletons; the top ten hold less than 3.5%. V gene TRBV20-1 combines with J gene TRBJ2-3, with 9 bases lining up with TRBD2. The clonotype originates from a woman between 35 and 50 years old with Graves' ophthalmopathy. The sample taken for sequencing was blood. CDR3 sequence reads: CSADLAGTSTDTQYF. DNA of the CDR3: TGCAGTGCAGACCTAGCGGGGACTAGCACAGATACGCAGTATTTT.